This TCR beta chain is drawn from a study of shared clonotypes between healthy human individuals. Study in general: A few men and a couple of women, aged 18 to 49, were donors. Each donor's CD8 memory used one plate, CD8 naive two, each CD4 subset three. Study-level results: An effect of sequencing depth on clonotype sharing among donors was expected.

As to this clone: Its antigen remains unknown.

Both subsets, CD45RA+ naive and CD45RA-negative memory, were split from the CD4+ cells. Measured with immunoSEQ multiplex PCR; TCRdb has only the in-frame clones, and not every one. The profile covers approximately 980,000 clones, with about three quarters appearing a single time and nearly 1.5% taken by the ten largest. The sample was memory CD4+ T cells sorted from blood. Subset given: CD45RA-negative fraction. This clonotype originated in a man younger than 35 in good health.

The CDR3 coding sequence is TGTGCCAGCAGCGACACAGGGGTGAGCAATCAGCCCCAGCATTTT. Translation gives CASSDTGVSNQPQHF. This chain joins TRBV7-9 and TRBJ1-5, with TRBD1 matching over 7 bases. Per germline, CDR1 SEHNR and CDR2 FQNEAQ (reference sequence). The J segment lost 1 base and the V segment lost 5 bases, leaving 5 bases of the junction unmatched. This CDR3 contains 15 residues.